This is a list of T cell receptor beta chains from one sample in a study of T cells in Graves' hyperthyroidism and ophthalmopathy. TCRdb re-called the multiplex PCR reads with MiXCR, one entry per CDR3 protein. The table includes a few hundred thousand distinct CDR3 sequences, less than 15% detected once. Sequencing was done on a sample of blood. Every receptor here comes from a man in his thirties or forties with Graves' hyperthyroidism that later progressed to Graves' ophthalmopathy. CDR3s include the opening cysteine and the closing phenylalanine or tryptophan. Each record gives: V gene, D gene, clone size, J gene, CDR3 protein, CDR3 DNA. D genes are given only for firm matches. Clone size is given for some rows only: seen once, a few or many times, or a class if the clone is expanded.

TRBV11-2,-,many,TRBJ1-1,CASSPGLRNTEAFF,TGTGCCAGCAGCCCGGGGCTGAGGAACACTGAAGCTTTCTTT
TRBV15,-,many,TRBJ1-5,CATSRDKGVNQPQHF,TGTGCCACCAGCAGAGATAAAGGGGTCAATCAGCCCCAGCATTTT
TRBV18,-,-,TRBJ1-6,CASSEQESSYNSPLHF,TGTGCCAGCTCAGAACAGGAGAGCTCCTATAATTCACCCCTCCACTTT
TRBV4-1,TRBD1,few,TRBJ2-3,CASSPTGQGTDTQYF,TGCGCCAGCAGCCCCACGGGACAGGGAACAGATACGCAGTATTTT
TRBV24-1,TRBD2,many,TRBJ2-5,CATSDLSGAQETQYF,TGTGCCACCAGTGACCTTAGCGGGGCCCAAGAGACCCAGTACTTC
TRBV4-1,TRBD1,few,TRBJ1-1,CASSRQGLRDEAFF,TGCGCCAGCAGCCGACAGGGTTTGAGAGATGAAGCTTTCTTT
TRBV6-1,-,many,TRBJ2-3,CASRIQGTDTQYF,TGTGCCAGCAGGATCCAGGGCACAGATACGCAGTATTTT
TRBV18,TRBD1,many,TRBJ1-2,CASSRQGAGYTF,TGTGCCAGCTCAAGGCAGGGGGCTGGCTACACCTTC
TRBV6-1,-,-,TRBJ2-3,CASLGSRVITDTQYF,TGTGCCAGTCTCGGTAGTAGGGTAATCACAGATACGCAGTATTTT
TRBV5-5,-,-,TRBJ1-4,CASSLGQSLRATNEKLFF,TGTGCCAGCAGCTTGGGACAGTCGCTTCGGGCAACTAATGAAAAACTGTTTTTT
TRBV7-2,TRBD2,many,TRBJ2-7,CASSVTPGLAYEQYF,TGTGCCAGCAGCGTCACCCCGGGACTAGCCTACGAGCAGTACTTC
TRBV9,-,few,TRBJ1-3,CASSVDPGRSGNTIYF,TGTGCCAGCAGCGTAGACCCCGGACGCTCTGGAAACACCATATATTTT
TRBV5-4,TRBD2,-,TRBJ2-3,CASSFPGPAGGGTQYF,TGTGCCAGCAGCTTCCCTGGACCAGCGGGGGGTGGTACGCAGTATTTT
TRBV29-1,TRBD2,-,TRBJ2-3,CSVAGLAYDTQYF,TGCAGCGTTGCTGGACTAGCATATGATACGCAGTATTTT
TRBV3-1,TRBD1,many,TRBJ1-2,CASNLGQGGYGYTF,TGTGCCAGCAACCTTGGACAGGGAGGCTATGGCTACACCTTC
TRBV6-2/TRBV6-3,-,few,TRBJ2-7,CASAGRLFYEQYF,TGTGCCAGCGCGGGACGCCTATTCTACGAGCAGTACTTC
TRBV6-5,TRBD2,once,TRBJ2-7,CASSYPPGSGGVYEQYF,TGTGCCAGCAGTTACCCCCCGGGAAGCGGGGGGGTTTACGAGCAGTACTTC
TRBV3-1,-,many,TRBJ1-2,CASSPDSGWNYGYTF,TGTGCCAGCAGCCCAGATTCGGGGTGGAACTATGGCTACACCTTC
TRBV5-1,TRBD1,many,TRBJ2-1,CASSPGQGANEQFF,TGCGCCAGCAGCCCTGGACAGGGGGCGAATGAGCAGTTCTTC
TRBV27,TRBD1,-,TRBJ2-5,CASRVTGAREETQYF,TGTGCCAGCAGAGTAACAGGGGCAAGGGAAGAGACCCAGTACTTC
TRBV2,TRBD2,-,TRBJ2-1,CASSPSGGHEQFF,TGTGCCAGCAGCCCAAGCGGGGGGCATGAGCAGTTCTTC
TRBV19,-,few,TRBJ2-2,CASSTQGQGTGELFF,TGTGCCAGTAGTACGCAGGGGCAGGGCACCGGGGAGCTGTTTTTT
TRBV9,-,-,TRBJ2-2,CASSVSGMASPGELFF,TGTGCCAGCAGCGTTTCGGGGATGGCCTCACCCGGGGAGCTGTTTTTT
TRBV12-3/TRBV12-4,TRBD2,few,TRBJ2-1,CASSAGLAGYEQFF,TGTGCCAGCAGCGCGGGACTAGCGGGGTATGAGCAGTTCTTC
TRBV28,-,few,TRBJ1-1,CASSLFRVVGTGAFF,TGTGCCAGCAGTTTATTTCGGGTCGTCGGGACTGGAGCTTTCTTT
TRBV20-1,TRBD2,many,TRBJ2-1,CSARTTSGGMNNEQFF,TGCAGTGCTAGAACTACTAGCGGGGGGATGAACAATGAGCAGTTCTTC
TRBV7-2,TRBD1,few,TRBJ1-2,CASSLLGQGGGYTF,TGTGCCAGCAGCCTACTGGGACAGGGAGGTGGCTACACCTTC
TRBV6-5,-,few,TRBJ2-5,CASRLQGARGGETQYF,TGTGCCAGCAGATTACAGGGGGCCCGGGGGGGAGAGACCCAGTACTTC
TRBV12-3/TRBV12-4,TRBD2,many,TRBJ2-7,CASTSGGYEQYF,TGTGCCAGCACCTCGGGGGGCTACGAGCAGTACTTC
TRBV28,-,few,TRBJ2-1,CASRHGTNEQFF,TGTGCCAGCAGGCATGGAACCAATGAGCAGTTCTTC
TRBV6-1,TRBD2,many,TRBJ2-1,CASSDAGGRSSYNEQFF,TGTGCCAGCAGCGACGCGGGGGGCCGGAGCTCCTACAATGAGCAGTTCTTC
TRBV4-1,-,-,TRBJ1-5,CASSQFTGADQPQHF,TGCGCCAGCAGCCAATTCACCGGGGCCGATCAGCCCCAGCATTTT
TRBV11-2,TRBD1,many,TRBJ2-7,CASSSFRDRTEEQYF,TGTGCCAGCAGCTCATTCCGGGACAGAACCGAAGAGCAGTACTTC
TRBV5-1,-,many,TRBJ2-3,CASSLAQGSTTDTQYF,TGCGCCAGCAGCTTGGCCCAGGGTTCTACCACAGATACGCAGTATTTT
TRBV19,-,few,TRBJ2-7,CATAGRQGVYEQYF,TGTGCCACCGCGGGACGGCAGGGGGTCTACGAGCAGTACTTC
TRBV4-1,TRBD1,-,TRBJ2-3,CASSPAGTGGTADTQYF,TGCGCCAGCAGCCCTGCCGGGACAGGGGGAACGGCAGATACGCAGTATTTT
TRBV2,-,-,TRBJ1-2,CASRPLGGSYGYTF,TGTGCCAGCAGGCCACTTGGGGGCAGCTATGGCTACACCTTC
TRBV5-1,TRBD1,-,TRBJ2-7,CASSYMPGQGYEQYF,TGCGCCAGCAGTTATATGCCGGGACAGGGGTACGAGCAGTACTTC
TRBV7-9,TRBD1,-,TRBJ1-5,CASSPPGTVNQPQHF,TGTGCCAGCAGCCCACCCGGGACAGTGAATCAGCCCCAGCATTTT
TRBV2,-,many,TRBJ1-5,CASQSLANQPQHF,TGTGCCAGCCAATCCCTGGCTAATCAGCCCCAGCATTTT
TRBV12-3/TRBV12-4,TRBD2,many,TRBJ2-1,CASSGTSGGYNEQFF,TGTGCCAGCAGTGGAACTAGCGGGGGATACAATGAGCAGTTCTTC
TRBV7-8,-,-,TRBJ2-1,CATSPGGEQFF,TGTGCCACCAGCCCCGGTGGTGAGCAGTTCTTC
TRBV2,-,many,TRBJ2-1,CASSDQDNEQFF,TGTGCCAGCTCTGACCAGGACAATGAGCAGTTCTTC
TRBV28,-,many,TRBJ2-1,CASRLRGPSNEQFF,TGTGCCAGCAGGCTGCGGGGGCCGTCCAATGAGCAGTTCTTC
TRBV20-1,-,few,TRBJ2-1,CSAPPDSHTRNEQFF,TGCAGTGCCCCCCCCGACAGCCATACACGGAATGAGCAGTTCTTC
TRBV5-1,-,many,TRBJ1-1,CASSLGEGFSNTEAFF,TGCGCCAGCAGCTTGGGGGAGGGGTTCTCGAACACTGAAGCTTTCTTT
TRBV11-3,TRBD1,many,TRBJ2-1,CASGTGDYNEQFF,TGTGCCAGCGGGACAGGGGACTACAATGAGCAGTTCTTC
TRBV4-1,TRBD2,-,TRBJ2-5,CASSQDAARGGAGETQYF,TGCGCCAGCAGCCAAGATGCGGCCCGCGGGGGGGCCGGAGAGACCCAGTACTTC
TRBV30,-,many,TRBJ1-1,CACLRESTEAFF,TGTGCCTGCCTCAGGGAAAGCACTGAAGCTTTCTTT
TRBV13,TRBD1,-,TRBJ2-2,CASSGQGADTGELFF,TGTGCCAGCAGTGGACAGGGGGCTGACACCGGGGAGCTGTTTTTT
TRBV6-1,-,few,TRBJ2-1,CASSEWGAHNEQFF,TGTGCCAGCAGTGAATGGGGGGCCCACAATGAGCAGTTCTTC
TRBV3-1,TRBD2,-,TRBJ2-1,CASSQETSGGVYNEQFF,TGTGCCAGCAGCCAAGAAACTAGCGGGGGGGTCTACAATGAGCAGTTCTTC